Listed below are T cell receptor beta chains from one sample, sequenced in a study of cytomegalovirus exposure and HLA in healthy donors. Generated by immunoSEQ multiplex PCR, the TCRdb table keeps only in-frame clones and is missing some. The table includes about 130,000 clones, around 80% detected once. The material sequenced was PBMCs. The source is a man aged 30-40 years in good health and CMV-seropositive. Both conserved end residues are part of each CDR3. A D gene is named only where the DNA matches it firmly. Clone size appears in some rows only: once, few, many, or a class for an expanded clone.

d_call	clone_size	v_call	j_call	cdr3_length	cdr3_nt	cdr3_aa
TRBD1	NA	TRBV4-1	TRBJ2-7	15	TGCGCCAGCAGCCCCATACAGGGGGCGCTCTACGAGCAGTACTTC	CASSPIQGALYEQYF
NA	NA	TRBV6-1	TRBJ1-2	14	TGTGCCAGCAGTGAGGCCAGGGCCAACTATGGCTACACCTTC	CASSEARANYGYTF
TRBD1	NA	TRBV9	TRBJ1-2	14	TGTGCCAGCAGCCGCAGGGGGGAGAACTATGGCTACACCTTC	CASSRRGENYGYTF
NA	few	TRBV4-2	TRBJ1-2	12	TGTGCCAGCAGCCACGGTAACTATGGCTACACCTTC	CASSHGNYGYTF
NA	NA	TRBV4-3	TRBJ2-6	14	TGCGCCAGCAGCCAGGAGGCTGGTGCCAACGTCCTGACTTTC	CASSQEAGANVLTF
NA	NA	TRBV9	TRBJ1-2	15	TGTGCCAGCAGCCAGAGACCGGGATCTAACTATGGCTACACCTTC	CASSQRPGSNYGYTF
TRBD2	NA	TRBV5-4	TRBJ2-1	15	TGTGCCAGCAGCGGCGGGACTAGCGGGATTAATGAGCAGTTCTTC	CASSGGTSGINEQFF
TRBD2	NA	TRBV7-6	TRBJ2-7	18	TGTGCCAGCAGTTCAGGGTGGGGGAAAAGCACTCGGGAGGGCGAGCAGTACTTC	CASSSGWGKSTREGEQYF
NA	NA	TRBV5-1	TRBJ2-3	12	TGCGCCAGCAGCTTCGTAGCAGATACGCAGTATTTT	CASSFVADTQYF
TRBD2	NA	TRBV5-4	TRBJ2-5	17	TGTGCCAGCAGCTGGCCGGGACTAGCGGGGAACCAAGAGACCCAGTACTTC	CASSWPGLAGNQETQYF
NA	NA	TRBV7-2	TRBJ1-1	15	TGTGCCAGCAGCTTAGCCCAAACAGGGAACACTGAAGCTTTCTTT	CASSLAQTGNTEAFF
NA	few	TRBV29-1	TRBJ1-2	14	TGCAGCGTTGAAGATGAGGGCAGCAACTATGGCTACACCTTC	CSVEDEGSNYGYTF
TRBD1	NA	TRBV28	TRBJ2-5	15	TGTGCCAGCAGGAAGACAGGGGGCTTGACAGAGACCCAGTACTTC	CASRKTGGLTETQYF
NA	NA	TRBV6-1	TRBJ2-2	14	TGTGCCAGCAGTGACTTAGATACCACCGGGGAGCTGTTTTTT	CASSDLDTTGELFF
TRBD1	NA	TRBV5-8	TRBJ1-4	15	TGTGCCAGCAGCTTCAGGACAGGGACTAATGAAAAACTGTTTTTT	CASSFRTGTNEKLFF
TRBD1	NA	TRBV18	TRBJ1-1	13	TGTGCCAGCTCACCGAACAGGGGGCCTGAAGCTTTCTTT	CASSPNRGPEAFF
NA	NA	TRBV7-2	TRBJ2-7	14	TGTGCCAGCAGCTCGAGGGTCGAAATCCCCGAGCAGTACTTC	CASSSRVEIPEQYF
TRBD2	NA	TRBV14	TRBJ2-2	19	TGTGCCAGCAGCCATTTCGACGGGCTAGCGGGTATTTCCACCGGGGAGCTGTTTTTT	CASSHFDGLAGISTGELFF
TRBD1	NA	TRBV27	TRBJ2-7	15	TGTGCCAGCAGTTTATTTCCGGGACAGACCTACGAGCAGTACTTC	CASSLFPGQTYEQYF
TRBD2	NA	TRBV27	TRBJ2-5	15	TGTGCCAGCGCTTACGGGAGGGGGGGACAAGAGACCCAGTACTTC	CASAYGRGGQETQYF
TRBD2	NA	TRBV5-1	TRBJ2-2	17	TGCGCCAGCAGCATGGGACTAGCGGGGGAATACACCGGGGAGCTGTTTTTT	CASSMGLAGEYTGELFF
TRBD2	NA	TRBV2	TRBJ2-1	11	TGTGCCAGCGGGGGGGACAATGAGCAGTTCTTC	CASGGDNEQFF
NA	NA	TRBV11-2	TRBJ2-5	15	TGTGCCAGCAGCTTAGCAAGCAGGGGAAGGGAGACCCAGTACTTC	CASSLASRGRETQYF
TRBD1	NA	TRBV30	TRBJ2-2	14	TGTGCCTCCCACAGGGGGCAGGGCACCGGGGAGCTGTTTTTT	CASHRGQGTGELFF
TRBD2	NA	TRBV7-8	TRBJ2-1	15	TGTGCCAGCAGCTTAGCAGGCGGGAGTTTCCGGGAGCAGTTCTTC	CASSLAGGSFREQFF
TRBD2	NA	TRBV30	TRBJ2-1	17	TGTGCCTGGAGTGGACTAGCGGGAGGACACCCCTACAATGAGCAGTTCTTC	CAWSGLAGGHPYNEQFF
TRBD1	NA	TRBV18	TRBJ1-2	13	TGTGCCAGCGCGCGACAGGGGTGGGATGGCTACACCTTC	CASARQGWDGYTF
NA	NA	TRBV6-4	TRBJ2-7	16	TGTGCCAGCAGTGCGGGGAAAACCTTAGGATTCTACGAGCAGTACTTC	CASSAGKTLGFYEQYF
NA	NA	TRBV11-2	TRBJ2-2	15	TGTGCCAGCACCCCGGTTCCCAGGAATCCCGGGGAGCTGTTTTTT	CASTPVPRNPGELFF